This TCR beta chain was sequenced in a study of lung T cells in sarcoidosis with Löfgren's syndrome (TCRdb year 2017). Looking at the study overall: Sarcoidosis was described as a granulomatous, mainly pulmonary disease marked by CD4+ T cell accumulation in bronchoalveolar lavage fluid. The repertoire analyses focused on Löfgren's syndrome patients. Overall study outcomes, separate from this receptor: Sharing of TRAV12-1 and TRBV2 CDR3 motifs among multiple Lofgren's syndrome patients was reported, suggesting public CD4+ TCR repertoires. Analysis of alphabeta pairing showed that TRAV12-1 paired preferentially with TRBV2, and the TCRs formed by this pairing showed CDR3 homology. The study only suggested recognition of a sarcoidosis-associated antigen, and the antigen remained putative and unidentified. In Lofgren's syndrome patients, relative to control subjects, TRAV12-1 and TRBV2 were reported to be the most expanded V gene segments.

CD4+ T cells collected through bronchoalveolar lavage were the source used for profiling TCR repertoires. TCRdb shows the sequencer as Illumina MiSeq. TCRdb handled the public reads itself, with Q25 trimming in fastp and clone calling in MiXCR, and kept productive beta chains. Entries are consolidated by CDR3 protein sequence, retaining the most common genes and DNA. The sample has about 9,400 distinct CDR3 sequences on record, just under 20% of them singletons. The ten largest account for under 7.5% of the sample. This clonotype was recorded at least ten times. The antigen it recognizes is unknown. Base qualities are not provided; no much larger clone lies one nucleotide away. Taken from cysteine to phenylalanine, the CDR3 has 11 residues. CDR3 DNA only is kept here, 33 bases in frame from base 1. From a lookup of the germline V gene, CDR1 and CDR2 are SQVTM and ANQGSEA. V drops 6 bases and J drops 5 bases, leaving 10 bases in between.

The rearrangement joined TRBV29-1 to TRBJ2-5; D gene: possibly TRBD2, on 6 matching bases. Sequencing used CD4+ T cells from bronchoalveolar lavage. This TCR was sampled from a human donor with sarcoidosis (Löfgren's syndrome or another form), or a control subject (not recorded which). The DNA is TGCAGCGTCAGGGAGGCCGAGACCCAGTACTTC. Its protein is CSVREAETQYF.